This T cell receptor beta chain derives from a study of blood T cell repertoires in COVID-19. Study context: Specimens from acute and convalescent COVID-19 originated in the United States, Italy and Spain.

This CDR3 region has 15 residues. V was cut by 8 bases and J by 2 bases, with 18 bases left in between. Germline-derived CDR1 and CDR2 are MNHNS and SASEGT. Data came from immunoSEQ multiplex PCR; TCRdb stores just in-frame clones and leaves some out. Of 200,000 or so clones in the sample, about 90% are singletons; the top ten hold 10% to 11%. Before being deemed recovered, Cohort 3 donors had two negative PCRs, clearance, or symptom resolution. The sequencing sample was made of PBMCs or T cells enriched from blood (not recorded which). The receptor was isolated from a man aged 30-40 years who had recovered from COVID-19. This sequence joins TRBV6-1 and TRBJ1-1, with D possibly TRBD1 on 6 matching bases. CDR3 nucleotides: TGTGCCAGCCCCTCATCGGCAGGGGAAAACACTGAAGCTTTCTTT. Its translation: CASPSSAGENTEAFF.